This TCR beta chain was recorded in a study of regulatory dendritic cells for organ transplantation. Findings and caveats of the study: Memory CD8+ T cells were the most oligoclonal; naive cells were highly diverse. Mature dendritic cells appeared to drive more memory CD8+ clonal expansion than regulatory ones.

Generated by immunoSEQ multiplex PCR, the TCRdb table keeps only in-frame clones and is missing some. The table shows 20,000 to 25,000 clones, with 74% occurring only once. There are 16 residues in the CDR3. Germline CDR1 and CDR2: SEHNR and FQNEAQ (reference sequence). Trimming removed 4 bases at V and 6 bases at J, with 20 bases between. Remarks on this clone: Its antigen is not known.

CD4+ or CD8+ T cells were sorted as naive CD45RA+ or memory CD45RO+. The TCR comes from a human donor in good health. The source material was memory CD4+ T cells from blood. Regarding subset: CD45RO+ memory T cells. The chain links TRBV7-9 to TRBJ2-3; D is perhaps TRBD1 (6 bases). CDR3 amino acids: CASSSRAAGVSDTQYF. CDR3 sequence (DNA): TGTGCCAGCAGCTCCCGGGCCGCAGGGGTTTCGGATACGCAGTATTTT.